This T cell receptor (beta chain) was found in a study of T cell responses to AZD1222 COVID-19 vaccine. In the study overall: Investigators merged groups given second doses at roughly 4 or roughly 12 weeks.

The assay was immunoSEQ multiplex PCR, and TCRdb's table has in-frame clones only and misses some. The sample yields about 130,000 clones, about nine tenths seen once. Whole-study results and caveats: Nearly half of spike-specific TCRs reportedly target unmutated variant regions. The study identified only six AZD1222 recipients as seropositive at baseline. Spike-specific TCR breadth and depth grew following two AZD1222 doses.

A note on this clone: Its antigen remains unknown.

J lost 5 bases, V lost 1 base, and 10 bases had no gene match. The CDR3 totals 17 residues. The germline V gene has CDR1 SGHTA and CDR2 FQGNSA. The rearrangement uses TRBV7-2 and TRBJ2-7; TRBD1 matches at 11 bases. The receptor's source is an adult in good health. Sequencing used peripheral blood, obtained on day 0 of AZD1222 vaccination. CDR3 sequence: CASSLGPGQGVGNEQYF. DNA of the CDR3: TGTGCCAGCAGCTTAGGCCCGGGACAGGGGGTGGGCAACGAGCAGTACTTC.